Reported below is one TCR beta chain. The data were obtained in a study of blood T cell repertoires in COVID-19. Original data processing: Cell counts per sample came from amplifying reference gene primers. Here immunoSEQ multiplex PCR was the method, and the copy in TCRdb shows in-frame clones only, minus some. V, J and clone size were drawn from that table, and D and trimming were deduced from the DNA. This table holds 150,000 or so clones, 84% found once. Sequenced sample: peripheral blood. The TCR was taken from a young man with active or convalescent COVID-19.

CDR3 amino acids: CARRNGGSYEQYF. In DNA, the CDR3 is TGTGCCAGAAGGAACGGAGGGTCCTACGAGCAGTACTTC. The chain joins TRBV2 to TRBJ2-7; a weak D match, TRBD2 (6 bases). CDR1 SNHLY and CDR2 FYNNEI come from the germline V gene. The CDR3 spans 13 residues. V gave up 9 bases and J gave up 1 base, with 13 bases separating them.